One sample yielded the 10 T cell receptor beta chains listed below, sequenced in a study of shared clonotypes between healthy human individuals. Naive CD8 cells were CD45RO-negative, positively selected for CCR7, excluding terminally differentiated effector memory CD45RA+ cells. Profiled with immunoSEQ multiplex PCR; TCRdb holds only in-frame clones, not every one. The sample holds around 600,000 clones, roughly 96% seen once. The material sequenced was naive CD8+ T cells sorted from blood. Receptors were obtained from a woman under 40 in good health.

The rearrangement joins TRBV5-4 to TRBJ2-7, with D perhaps matching TRBD1 (5 bases). CDR1 and CDR2 from the germline V gene are SGHNT and YYREEE (reference sequence). V was clipped by 0 bases and J by 3 bases, with 13 bases between them. The CDR3 consists of 15 residues. The CDR3 DNA reads TGTGCCAGCAGCTTGGATGGCAGGGAAGTCTACGAGCAGTACTTC. As protein: CASSLDGREVYEQYF.

This chain uses TRBV7-8 with TRBJ2-5; 14 nucleotides match TRBD2. CDR1 and CDR2 from the germline V gene are SGHVS and FQNEAQ. The CDR3 totals 16 residues. V lost 5 bases and J lost 2; bases outside the gene matches: 4. The CDR3 coding sequence is TGTGCCAGCAGCAAGGGACTAGCGGGAGTTCAAGAGACCCAGTACTTC. Its translation is CASSKGLAGVQETQYF. Based on the CDR3 plus reference TRBV7-8 and TRBJ2-5, the full variable domain is GAGVSQSPRYKVAKRGQDVALRCDPISGHVSLFWYQQALGQGPEFLTYFQNEAQLDKSGLPSDRFFAERPEGSVSTLKIQRTQQEDSAVYLCASSKGLAGVQETQYFGPGTRLLVL.

This rearrangement joins TRBV27 to TRBJ2-5; a possible D gene is TRBD2 (7 bases). The germline V gene has CDR1 MNHEY and CDR2 SMNVEV (reference sequence). V was cut by 5 bases and J by 1 base, with 14 bases left in between. The CDR3 sequence is 15 residues long. In DNA form, the CDR3 reads TGTGCCAGCAGTGGGAGGGGGGTCGGCCAAGAGACCCAGTACTTC. It encodes CASSGRGVGQETQYF.

This chain links TRBV5-1 with TRBJ1-1; TRBD1 matches 7 bases. J gave up 2 bases and V 4 bases, and 8 bases lay outside the gene matches. The germline V gene encodes CDR1 SGHRS and CDR2 YFSETQ. CDR3 length: 15 amino acids. CDR3 coding DNA: TGCGCCAGCAGCCCCCGGACAGGAGAAAACACTGAAGCTTTCTTT. Translating gives CASSPRTGENTEAFF.

The chain links TRBV27 to TRBJ2-1, with 9 positions matching TRBD1. V was clipped by 3 bases and J by 7 bases; unmatched bases: 7. Germline V gene data show CDR1 as MNHEY and CDR2 as SMNVEV (reference sequence). This CDR3 is built from 15 residues. The DNA for the CDR3 is TGTGCCAGCAGTTTCGTTGGGACAGGGTTTAATGAGCAGTTCTTC. This translates into CASSFVGTGFNEQFF.

Details on this clone: Other DNA sequences in this specimen translate into the identical CDR3. This chain connects TRBV13 to TRBJ2-3; D ambiguous. Trimming cost V 5 bases and J 4 bases, with 7 bases left between them. Looked up from germline, CDR1 is PRHDT and CDR2 is FYEKMQ (reference sequence). The CDR3 is 12 amino acids. DNA for the CDR3: TGTGCCAGCAGCCCGGGCCCAGATACGCAGTATTTT. The encoded protein is CASSPGPDTQYF.

V is TRBV28 and J is TRBJ2-2; the match to TRBD1 covers 8 bases. This CDR3 has 17 amino acids. The germline gives CDR1 MDHEN, CDR2 SYDVKM. J gave up 2 bases and V 0 bases, and 5 bases lay outside the gene matches. The CDR3 sequence is CASSLWSDRGNTGELFF. The CDR3, as DNA: TGTGCCAGCAGTTTATGGTCCGACAGGGGTAACACCGGGGAGCTGTTTTTT.

In DNA form, the CDR3 reads TGTGCCAGCGGTATACAGGGCACCAGCAATCAGCCCCAGCATTTT. Translating gives CASGIQGTSNQPQHF. The chain carries TRBV27 and TRBJ1-5, with a possible D match to TRBD1 (6 bases). Germline V gene data show CDR1 as MNHEY and CDR2 as SMNVEV (reference sequence). V lost 8 bases to trimming and J lost 1 base, with 15 bases between them. The length of the CDR3 is 15 residues.

The gene calls are TRBV19 and TRBJ2-2, with TRBD2 as a possible D gene (6 bases). CDR1 LNHDA and CDR2 SQIVND come from the germline V gene (reference sequence). This CDR3 has 13 residues. Trimming took off 7 bases at V and 5 bases at J, with 11 bases between the two ends. The CDR3 region is CASKLGGTGELFF. CDR3 bases: TGTGCCAGTAAGCTCGGAGGGACCGGGGAGCTGTTTTTT.

The V call is TRBV5-1, the J call TRBJ2-7, with 8 bases identical to TRBD2. The CDR3 runs 16 residues. Germline trimming cut 4 bases from V and 2 bases from J; bases unmatched to any gene: 11. Germline CDR1 SGHRS, CDR2 YFSETQ. CDR3 in DNA: TGCGCCAGCAGCGGAACAGGCGCGGGAGGAGCCTACGAGCAGTACTTC. Its protein product is CASSGTGAGGAYEQYF. Full variable domain (outside the CDR3, taken from reference TRBV5-1 and TRBJ2-7): KAGVTQTPRYLIKTRGQQVTLSCSPISGHRSVSWYQQTPGQGLQFLFEYFSETQRNKGNFPGRFSGRQFSNSRSEMNVSTLELGDSALYLCASSGTGAGGAYEQYFGPGTRLTVT.